This passage covers 24 T cell receptor beta chains from one sample sequenced in a study of Graves' ophthalmopathy and Graves' hyperthyroidism. Using RNA transcripts, the TCR beta CDR3 regions were amplified. HTBI primers were employed in first-round RT-PCR, then a second-round multiplex PCR followed. Each CDR3 protein gets one entry after TCRdb re-called the multiplex PCR reads with MiXCR. The sample yields 740,000 or so distinct CDR3 sequences, roughly two fifths seen once. Specimen: peripheral blood. The receptors stem from an adult man with Graves' ophthalmopathy.

The chain recombines TRBV2 with TRBJ2-7; D is perhaps TRBD1 (6 bases). The CDR3 loop spans 12 amino acids. The germline gives CDR1 SNHLY, CDR2 FYNNEI. V dropped 7 bases and J dropped 7 bases, with 14 bases sitting between them. CDR3 DNA sequence: TGTGCCAGCAACGGCCAGGGGCGTGAGCAGTACTTC. This translates into CASNGQGREQYF.

The J gene is TRBJ2-7, the V gene TRBV7-2; D is ambiguous. Germline CDR1 reads SGHTA; CDR2 reads FQGNSA. The ends were cut back, 1 base at V and 7 bases at J, with 5 bases in the middle. The CDR3 runs to 11 residues. Here the CDR3 reads CASSLVREQYF. In nucleotides, the CDR3 is TGTGCCAGCAGCTTAGTAAGGGAGCAGTACTTC.

This chain joins TRBV20-1 and TRBJ2-3; 10 positions match TRBD2. J was trimmed by 2 bases and V by 5 bases; bases with no gene match: 10. CDR3 length: 16 residues. Per the germline V gene, CDR1 is DFQATT and CDR2 is SNEGSKA (reference sequence). Here the CDR3 reads CSAPGRLAGATDTQYF. CDR3 sequence (DNA): TGCAGTGCTCCAGGGCGGCTAGCGGGAGCCACAGATACGCAGTATTTT.

This clonotype was counted only a few times. This sequence joins TRBV12-3 or TRBV12-4 and TRBJ1-5, with 10 bases aligning to TRBD1. This CDR3 contains 17 residues. V was clipped by 5 bases and J by 0 bases; unmatched bases: 7. As DNA, the CDR3 is TGTGCCAGCAGTAAGGGACAGGGGCCGAATAGCAATCAGCCCCAGCATTTT. Translation: CASSKGQGPNSNQPQHF.

The J gene is TRBJ2-2, the V gene TRBV25-1, with 10 bases fitting TRBD1. J lost 6 bases, V lost 7 bases, and 8 bases had no gene match. Germline V gene data show CDR1 as MGHDK and CDR2 as SYGVNS. The CDR3 consists of 15 residues. The CDR3 nucleotides are TGTGCCAGCAAACCCGGGACAGGGGCCTCCGGGGAGCTGTTTTTT. Its translation: CASKPGTGASGELFF.

V usage is TRBV20-1 and J usage is TRBJ2-7; D is perhaps TRBD1 (5 bases). The V gene lost 2 bases and the J gene lost 4 bases, with 9 bases spanning the gap. Germline CDR1 and CDR2: DFQATT and SNEGSKA (reference sequence). This CDR3 spans 12 amino acids. The CDR3 loop reads CSARIQGYEQYV. CDR3 sequence (DNA): TGCAGTGCTAGAATCCAGGGTTACGAGCAGTACGTC.

Only a few counts were recorded for this clonotype. The chain joins TRBV9 to TRBJ1-2; D may be TRBD1 (6 bases). Germline V gives CDR1 SGDLS, CDR2 YYNGEE. The V gene lost 0 bases and the J gene lost 3 bases, with 15 bases spanning the gap. The CDR3 has 16 residues. The chain's CDR3 is CASSVVDEGVHYGYTF. CDR3 coding DNA: TGTGCCAGCAGCGTAGTGGATGAGGGGGTGCACTATGGCTACACCTTC.

The CDR3 bases are TGCAGCTACAGGACTACCTACGAGCAGTACTTC. Its protein product is CSYRTTYEQYF. The rearrangement uses TRBV29-1 and TRBJ2-7; D is possibly TRBD2 (6 bases). Germline CDR1 reads SQVTM; CDR2 reads ANQGSEA. Trimming took off 8 bases at V and 2 bases at J, with 10 bases between the two ends. The CDR3 is made up of 11 amino acids.

This clonotype showed up just a few times. V is TRBV25-1 and J is TRBJ1-1; D gene ambiguous. Germline lookup yields CDR1 MGHDK and CDR2 SYGVNS. The CDR3 spans 14 residues. V lost 2 bases to trimming and J lost 3 bases, with 10 bases between them. The CDR3 DNA follows: TGTGCCAGCAGTGAAGGTGTATCGGACACTGAAGCTTTCTTT. Its translation is CASSEGVSDTEAFF.

The rearrangement links TRBV19 to TRBJ2-7; D remains unclear. This CDR3 is 14 amino acids long. The V end was cut by 2 bases, the J end by 0 bases, with 8 bases between. CDR1 and CDR2 from the germline V gene are LNHDA and SQIVND (reference sequence). This CDR3 is CASSITQSSYEQYF. The DNA of the CDR3 is TGTGCCAGTAGTATAACGCAGAGCTCCTACGAGCAGTACTTC.

This clonotype showed up many times. The chain is built from TRBV7-2 and TRBJ1-5; D is ambiguous. This CDR3 is 18 amino acids long. The germline V and J ends were trimmed by 4 bases and 0 bases, with 19 bases remaining between them. The V gene's germline CDR1 is SGHTA and CDR2 FQGNSA. The CDR3 bases are TGTGCCAGCAGCTCCAGAGACGCGACCACATATAGCAATCAGCCCCAGCATTTT. This codes for CASSSRDATTYSNQPQHF.

This clonotype was observed many times. The chain has TRBV24-1 and TRBJ2-7, with 11 bases that match TRBD2. Germline lookup yields CDR1 KGHDR and CDR2 SFDVKD. J gave up 4 bases and V 4 bases, and 8 bases lay outside the gene matches. The CDR3 totals 16 residues. CDR3 nucleotide sequence: TGTGCCACCAGTGACCTCGGGACTAGCGGAACTTACGAGCAGTACTTC. It translates to CATSDLGTSGTYEQYF.

This clonotype was seen repeatedly, ten times or more. This chain connects TRBV7-9 to TRBJ2-7, with a possible D match to TRBD1 (5 bases). Between the trimmed V and J ends, which lost 3 bases and 2 bases, there was a span of 8 bases. Germline V gene sequence: CDR1 SEHNR, CDR2 FQNEAQ (reference sequence). The CDR3 is made up of 13 amino acids. This chain's CDR3 is CASSFTGPYEQYF. The CDR3 DNA is TGTGCCAGCAGCTTTACAGGCCCCTACGAGCAGTACTTC.

The rearrangement uses TRBV15 and TRBJ1-5; the D gene is possibly TRBD1 (6 bases). CDR3 length equals 14 residues. Per germline, CDR1 LNHNV and CDR2 YYDKDF (reference sequence). V gave up 4 bases and J gave up 6 bases, with 13 bases separating them. CDR3 residues: CATSIYREAQPQHF. CDR3 nucleotides: TGTGCCACCAGCATATACAGGGAGGCTCAGCCCCAGCATTTT.

This sequence joins TRBV25-1 and TRBJ2-2; D is ambiguous. Looked up from germline, CDR1 is MGHDK and CDR2 is SYGVNS. Trimming shortened V by 8 bases and J by 2 bases, and 12 bases separated the two germline ends. This CDR3 is built from 14 residues. The CDR3 DNA sequence: TGTGCCAGCGTTGCGACAACTAACACCGGGGAGCTGTTTTTT. Amino acids: CASVATTNTGELFF.

This rearrangement joins TRBV25-1 to TRBJ1-1, with TRBD1 as a possible D gene (5 bases). The germline CDR1 and CDR2 sequences are MGHDK and SYGVNS. Trimming took off 5 bases at V and 1 base at J, with 14 bases between the two ends. There are 15 residues in the CDR3. Written as DNA, the CDR3 is TGTGCCAGCAGTTACGGACCAGGGAAGAACACTGAAGCTTTCTTT. Translation: CASSYGPGKNTEAFF. The entire variable domain, with the rest obtained from reference TRBV25-1 and TRBJ1-1, is as follows: EADIYQTPRYLVIGTGKKITLECSQTMGHDKMYWYQQDPGMELHLIHYSYGVNSTEKGDLSSESTVSRIRTEHFPLTLESARPSHTSQYLCASSYGPGKNTEAFFGQGTRLTVV.

This clonotype occurred a few times. The junction departs from the called germline gene at one end, perhaps through a read error. The gene calls are TRBV24-1 and TRBJ1-5; TRBD1 is a possible D gene (5 bases). The CDR3 consists of 14 residues. In germline, CDR1 is KGHDR, CDR2 SFDVKD. The CDR3 coding sequence is TGTGCCAGCAGTACTCGGGACGGACATCAGCCCCAGCATTTT. Translated: CASSTRDGHQPQHF.

The sample holds many counts of this clonotype. The chain recombines TRBV29-1 with TRBJ2-5; 7 nucleotides align to TRBD2. In germline, CDR1 is SQVTM, CDR2 ANQGSEA. The CDR3 extends over 11 amino acids. V was clipped by 4 bases and J by 4 bases; unmatched bases: 0. This CDR3 reads CSVGGGETQYF. DNA of the CDR3: TGCAGCGTTGGCGGGGGAGAGACCCAGTACTTC.

This clonotype was observed at least ten times. The CDR3 loop is CASRPGTGNSPLHF. DNA of the CDR3: TGTGCCAGCAGACCCGGGACAGGGAATTCACCCCTCCACTTT. The chain joins TRBV2 to TRBJ1-6; 9 nucleotides align to TRBD1. CDR3 length: 14 residues. Germline CDR1 and CDR2: SNHLY and FYNNEI. V lost 6 bases to trimming and J lost 7 bases; unmatched junction nucleotides: 4.

This clonotype was detected many times. This chain joins TRBV7-2 and TRBJ2-7, with 7 bases aligning to TRBD2. The J segment lost 6 bases and the V segment lost 1 base, leaving 6 bases of the junction unmatched. The germline V gene has CDR1 SGHTA and CDR2 FQGNSA. The CDR3 extends over 14 amino acids. The CDR3 loop is CASSLVRSSGEQYF. CDR3 sequence (DNA): TGTGCCAGCAGCTTAGTGAGGTCTAGCGGCGAGCAGTACTTC. Using reference TRBV7-2 and TRBJ2-7 for the parts outside the CDR3, the full variable domain is GAGVSQSPSNKVTEKGKDVELRCDPISGHTALYWYRQSLGQGLEFLIYFQGNSAPDKSGLPSDRFSAERTGGSVSTLTIQRTQQEDSAVYLCASSLVRSSGEQYFGPGTRLTVT.

This clonotype was found many times. The junction and the germline gene differ at one end; a read error may be behind it. V is TRBV7-9 and J is TRBJ1-6; possible D gene TRBD1, 6 bases. The CDR3 has 15 residues. The germline V gene encodes CDR1 SEHNR and CDR2 FQNEAQ (reference sequence). The DNA of the CDR3 is TGTGCCAGCAGGTTAGGAGGGGGTCCGAATTCACCCCTCCACTTT. It encodes CASRLGGGPNSPLHF.

Points on this clonotype: A single base separates this from a much larger clone, so it may be a read error. This chain uses TRBV29-1 with TRBJ1-3, with D perhaps TRBD1 (6 bases). With 1 base removed from V and 0 bases from J, the gap between germline ends came to 13 bases. The germline V gene has CDR1 SQVTM and CDR2 ANQGSEA. This CDR3 has 16 amino acids. CDR3 bases: TGCAGCGTTGAAGGATTTTCAGGGGTCTCTGGAAACACCATATATTTT. Its protein product is CSVEGFSGVSGNTIYF.

This clonotype occurred a few times. V is TRBV5-4 and J is TRBJ2-5; 8 bases are a match to TRBD1. The CDR3 is 14 residues long. The V segment lost 1 base and the J segment 3 bases; nucleotides outside the gene matches: 2. Germline CDR1 SGHNT, CDR2 YYREEE (reference sequence). CDR3 nucleotides: TGTGCCAGCAGCTTGTTACAGGGGGAAGAGACCCAGTACTTC. Translation gives CASSLLQGEETQYF.

This clonotype has ten or more counts. CDR3 protein: CASSPDGPGGAQHF. The CDR3 nucleotides read TGTGCCAGCAGCCCTGACGGACCCGGGGGGGCCCAGCATTTT. This chain links TRBV12-3 or TRBV12-4 with TRBJ1-5; a weak D match, TRBD1 (5 bases). CDR3 length equals 14 residues. V was trimmed by 6 bases and J by 11 bases, leaving 20 bases between them.